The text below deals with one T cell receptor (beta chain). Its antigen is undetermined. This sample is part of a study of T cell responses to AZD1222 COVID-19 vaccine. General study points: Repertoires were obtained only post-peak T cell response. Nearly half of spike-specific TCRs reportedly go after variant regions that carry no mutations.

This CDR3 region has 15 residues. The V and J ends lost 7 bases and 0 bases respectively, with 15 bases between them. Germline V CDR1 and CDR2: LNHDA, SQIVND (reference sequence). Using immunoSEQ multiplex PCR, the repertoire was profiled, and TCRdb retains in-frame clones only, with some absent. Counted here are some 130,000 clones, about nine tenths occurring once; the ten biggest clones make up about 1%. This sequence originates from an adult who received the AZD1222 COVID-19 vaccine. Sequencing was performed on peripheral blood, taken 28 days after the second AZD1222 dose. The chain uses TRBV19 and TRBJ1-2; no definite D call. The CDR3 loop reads CASTKASITNYGYTF. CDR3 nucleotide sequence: TGTGCCAGTACTAAAGCCTCCATTACTAACTATGGCTACACCTTC.